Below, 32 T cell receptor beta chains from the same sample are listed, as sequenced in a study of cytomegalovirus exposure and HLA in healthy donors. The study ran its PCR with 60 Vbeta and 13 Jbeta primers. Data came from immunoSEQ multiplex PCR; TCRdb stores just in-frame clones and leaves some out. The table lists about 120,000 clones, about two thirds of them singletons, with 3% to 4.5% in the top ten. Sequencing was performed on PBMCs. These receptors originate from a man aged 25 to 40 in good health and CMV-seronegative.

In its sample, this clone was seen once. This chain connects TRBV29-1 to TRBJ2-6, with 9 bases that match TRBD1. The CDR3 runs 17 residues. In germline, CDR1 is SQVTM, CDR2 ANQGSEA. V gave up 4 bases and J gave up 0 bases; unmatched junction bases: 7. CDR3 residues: CSVAGTGIGSGANVLTF. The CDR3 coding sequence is TGCAGCGTTGCCGGGACAGGGATAGGCTCTGGGGCCAACGTCCTGACTTTC.

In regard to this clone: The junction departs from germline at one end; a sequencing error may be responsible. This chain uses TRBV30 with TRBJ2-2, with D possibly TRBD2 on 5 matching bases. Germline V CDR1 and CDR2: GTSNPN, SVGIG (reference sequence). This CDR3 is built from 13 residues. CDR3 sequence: CAWRSGVHRGAVF. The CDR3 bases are TGTGCCTGGAGATCTGGGGTCCACCGGGGAGCTGTTTTT.

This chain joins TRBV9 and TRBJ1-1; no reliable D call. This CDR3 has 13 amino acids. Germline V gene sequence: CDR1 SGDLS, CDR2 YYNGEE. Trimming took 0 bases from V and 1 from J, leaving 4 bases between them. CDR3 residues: CASSVEQNTEAFF. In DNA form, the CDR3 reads TGTGCCAGCAGCGTAGAGCAGAACACTGAAGCTTTCTTT.

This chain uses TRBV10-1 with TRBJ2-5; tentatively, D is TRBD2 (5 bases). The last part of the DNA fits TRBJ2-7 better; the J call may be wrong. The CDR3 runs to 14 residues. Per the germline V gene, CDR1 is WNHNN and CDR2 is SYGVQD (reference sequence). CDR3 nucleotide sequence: TGCGCCAGCAGCCACAGTCGGGAACTCTACGAGCAGTACTTC. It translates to CASSHSRELYEQYF.

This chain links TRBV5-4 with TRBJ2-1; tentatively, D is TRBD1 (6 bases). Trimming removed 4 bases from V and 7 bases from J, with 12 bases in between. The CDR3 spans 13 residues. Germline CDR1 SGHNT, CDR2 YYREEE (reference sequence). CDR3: CASSPRTANEQFF. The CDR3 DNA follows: TGTGCCAGCAGCCCAAGGACAGCAAATGAGCAGTTCTTC.

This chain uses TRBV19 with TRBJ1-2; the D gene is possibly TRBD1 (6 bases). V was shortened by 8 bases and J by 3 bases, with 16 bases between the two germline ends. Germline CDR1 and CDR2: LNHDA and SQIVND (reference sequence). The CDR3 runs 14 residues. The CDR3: CASLSYGGDYGYTF. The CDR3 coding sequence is TGTGCCAGTCTATCATATGGGGGCGACTATGGCTACACCTTC.

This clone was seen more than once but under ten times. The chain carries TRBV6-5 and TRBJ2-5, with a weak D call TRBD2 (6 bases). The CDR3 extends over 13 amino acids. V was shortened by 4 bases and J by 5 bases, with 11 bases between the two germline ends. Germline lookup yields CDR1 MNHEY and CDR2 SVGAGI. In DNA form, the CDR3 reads TGTGCCAGCAGTTGGGGCCGGGGGGAGACCCAGTACTTC. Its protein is CASSWGRGETQYF.

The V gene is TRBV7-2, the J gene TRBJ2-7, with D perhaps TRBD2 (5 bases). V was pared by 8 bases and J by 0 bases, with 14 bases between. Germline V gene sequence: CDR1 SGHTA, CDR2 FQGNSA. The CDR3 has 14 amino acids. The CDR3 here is CASGISGVSYEQYF. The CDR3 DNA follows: TGTGCCAGCGGAATATCCGGGGTCTCCTACGAGCAGTACTTC.

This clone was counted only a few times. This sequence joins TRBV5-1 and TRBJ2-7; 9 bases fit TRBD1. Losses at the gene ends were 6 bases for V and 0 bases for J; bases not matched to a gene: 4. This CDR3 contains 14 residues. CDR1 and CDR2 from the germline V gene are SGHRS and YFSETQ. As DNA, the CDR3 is TGCGCCAGCACTCTGACAGGGGGCTCCTACGAGCAGTACTTC. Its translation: CASTLTGGSYEQYF.

CDR3 region: CASSDSRGFHEQYF. In DNA, the CDR3 is TGTGCCAGCAGTGACTCGCGGGGATTTCACGAGCAGTACTTC. The V call is TRBV6-4, the J call TRBJ2-7; maybe TRBD2 (6 bases). Germline-derived CDR1 and CDR2 are MRHNA and SNTAGT. Trimming cost V 0 bases and J 5 bases, with 11 bases left between them. CDR3 length equals 14 residues.

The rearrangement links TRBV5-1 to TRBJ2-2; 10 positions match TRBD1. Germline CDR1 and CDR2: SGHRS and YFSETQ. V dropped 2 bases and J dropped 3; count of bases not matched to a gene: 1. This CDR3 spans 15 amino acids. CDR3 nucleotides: TGCGCCAGCAGCTTTGGACAGGGGGACACCGGGGAGCTGTTTTTT. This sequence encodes CASSFGQGDTGELFF.

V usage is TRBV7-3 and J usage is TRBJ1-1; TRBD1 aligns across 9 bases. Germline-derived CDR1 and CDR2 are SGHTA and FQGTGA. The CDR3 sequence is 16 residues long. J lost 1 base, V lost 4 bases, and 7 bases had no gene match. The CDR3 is CASSSTGGFGNTEAFF. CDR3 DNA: TGTGCCAGCAGCTCCACAGGGGGCTTTGGGAACACTGAAGCTTTCTTT.

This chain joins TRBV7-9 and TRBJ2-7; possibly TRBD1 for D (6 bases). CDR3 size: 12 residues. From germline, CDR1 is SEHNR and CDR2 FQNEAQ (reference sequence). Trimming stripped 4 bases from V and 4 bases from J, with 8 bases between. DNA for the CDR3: TGTGCCAGCAGCTGGACAGTGTACGAGCAGTACTTC. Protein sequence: CASSWTVYEQYF.

CDR3 protein: CASSLGQGGEKLFF. As DNA, the CDR3 is TGTGCCAGCAGTCTGGGACAGGGTGGGGAAAAACTGTTTTTT. The gene calls are TRBV27 and TRBJ1-4, with 9 bases that match TRBD1. Losses at the gene ends were 5 bases for V and 8 bases for J; bases not matched to a gene: 6. Germline CDR1 and CDR2: MNHEY and SMNVEV (reference sequence). The CDR3 is 14 amino acids. Based on the CDR3 plus reference TRBV27 and TRBJ1-4, the full variable domain is EAQVTQNPRYLITVTGKKLTVTCSQNMNHEYMSWYRQDPGLGLRQIYYSMNVEVTDKGDVPEGYKVSRKEKRNFPLILESPSPNQTSLYFCASSLGQGGEKLFFGSGTQLSVL.

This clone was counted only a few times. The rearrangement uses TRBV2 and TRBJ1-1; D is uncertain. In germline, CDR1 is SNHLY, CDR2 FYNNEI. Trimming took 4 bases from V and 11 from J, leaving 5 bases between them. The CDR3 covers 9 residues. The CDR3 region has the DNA TGTGCCAGCAGTGTCTCGGCTTTCTTT. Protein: CASSVSAFF.

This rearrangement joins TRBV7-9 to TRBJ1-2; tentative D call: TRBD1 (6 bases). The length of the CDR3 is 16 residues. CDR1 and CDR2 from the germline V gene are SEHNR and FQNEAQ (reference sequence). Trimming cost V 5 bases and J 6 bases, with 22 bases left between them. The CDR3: CASSGPGTRHFHGYTF. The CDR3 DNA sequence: TGTGCCAGCAGCGGTCCCGGGACACGTCATTTCCATGGCTACACCTTC. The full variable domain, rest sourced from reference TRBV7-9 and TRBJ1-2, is DTGVSQNPRHKITKRGQNVTFRCDPISEHNRLYWYRQTLGQGPEFLTYFQNEAQLEKSRLLSDRFSAERPKGSFSTLEIQRTEQGDSAMYLCASSGPGTRHFHGYTFGSGTRLTVV.

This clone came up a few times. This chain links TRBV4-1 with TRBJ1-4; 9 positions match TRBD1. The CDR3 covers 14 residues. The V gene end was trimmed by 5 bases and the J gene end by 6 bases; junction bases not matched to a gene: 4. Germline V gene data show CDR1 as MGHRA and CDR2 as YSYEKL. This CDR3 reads CASSNRDRDEKLFF. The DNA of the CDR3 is TGCGCCAGCAGCAACCGGGACAGGGATGAAAAACTGTTTTTT.

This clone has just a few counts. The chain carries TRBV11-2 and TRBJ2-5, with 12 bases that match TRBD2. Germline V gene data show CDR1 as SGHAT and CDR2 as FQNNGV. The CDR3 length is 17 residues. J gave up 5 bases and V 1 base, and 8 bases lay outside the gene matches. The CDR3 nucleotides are TGTGCCAGCAGCTTAGGTCCCACTAGCGGGGGGTGGGAGACCCAGTACTTC. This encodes CASSLGPTSGGWETQYF.

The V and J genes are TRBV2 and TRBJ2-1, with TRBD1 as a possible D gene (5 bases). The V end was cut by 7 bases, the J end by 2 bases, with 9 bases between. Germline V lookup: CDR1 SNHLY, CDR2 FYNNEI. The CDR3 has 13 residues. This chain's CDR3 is CASTEDTYNEQFF. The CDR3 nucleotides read TGTGCCAGCACCGAGGACACCTACAATGAGCAGTTCTTC.

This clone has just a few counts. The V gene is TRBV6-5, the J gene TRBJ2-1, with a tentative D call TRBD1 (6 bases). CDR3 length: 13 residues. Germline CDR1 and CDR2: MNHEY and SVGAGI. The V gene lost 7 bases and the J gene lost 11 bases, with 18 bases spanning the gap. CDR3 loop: CASTEPGVEKQFF. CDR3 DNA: TGTGCCAGCACCGAACCAGGGGTCGAAAAGCAGTTCTTC.

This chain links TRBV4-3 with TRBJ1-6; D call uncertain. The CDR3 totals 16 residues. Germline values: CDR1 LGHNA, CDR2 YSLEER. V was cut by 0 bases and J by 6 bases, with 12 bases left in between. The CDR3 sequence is CASSQDRSLINSPLHF. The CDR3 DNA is TGCGCCAGCAGCCAAGATCGCAGTCTTATTAATTCACCCCTCCACTTT.

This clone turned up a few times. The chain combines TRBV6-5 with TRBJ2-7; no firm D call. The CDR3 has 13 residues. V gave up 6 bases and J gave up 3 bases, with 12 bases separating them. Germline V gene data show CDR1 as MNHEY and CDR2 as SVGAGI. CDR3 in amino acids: CASRSPVDYEQYF. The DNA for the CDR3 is TGTGCCAGCAGATCGCCTGTAGACTACGAGCAGTACTTC.

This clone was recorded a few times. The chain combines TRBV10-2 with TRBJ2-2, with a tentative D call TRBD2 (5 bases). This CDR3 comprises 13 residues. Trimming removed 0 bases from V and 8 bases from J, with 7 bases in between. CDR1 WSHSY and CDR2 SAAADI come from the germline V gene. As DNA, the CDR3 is TGCGCCAGCAGTGAGTCGAGGGTTGGGGAGCTGTTTTTT. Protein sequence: CASSESRVGELFF.

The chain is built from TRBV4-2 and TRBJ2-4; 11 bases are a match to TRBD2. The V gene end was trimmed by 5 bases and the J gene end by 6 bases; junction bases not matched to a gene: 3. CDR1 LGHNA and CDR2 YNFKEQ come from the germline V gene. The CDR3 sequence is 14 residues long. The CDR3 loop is CASSSSGGGNIQYF. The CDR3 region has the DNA TGTGCCAGCAGCAGTAGCGGGGGGGGAAACATTCAGTACTTC.

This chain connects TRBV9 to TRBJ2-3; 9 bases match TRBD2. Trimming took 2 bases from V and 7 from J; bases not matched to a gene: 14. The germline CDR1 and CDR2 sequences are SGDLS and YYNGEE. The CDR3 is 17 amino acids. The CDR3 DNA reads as TGTGCCAGCAGCGTCGCGGGGGGCGGGGGGGTCTTCAATACGCAGTATTTT. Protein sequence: CASSVAGGGGVFNTQYF.

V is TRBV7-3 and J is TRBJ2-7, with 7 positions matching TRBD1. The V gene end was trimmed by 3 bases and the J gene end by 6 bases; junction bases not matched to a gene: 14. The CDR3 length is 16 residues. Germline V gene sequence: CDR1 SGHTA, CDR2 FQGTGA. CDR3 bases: TGTGCCAGCAGCTTTTTAGGGGGCCAACCCGGAAGCGAGCAGTACTTC. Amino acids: CASSFLGGQPGSEQYF.

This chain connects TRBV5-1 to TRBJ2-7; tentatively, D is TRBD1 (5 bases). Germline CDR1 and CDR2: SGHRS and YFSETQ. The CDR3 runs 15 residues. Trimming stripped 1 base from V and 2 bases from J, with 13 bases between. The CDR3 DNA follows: TGCGCCAGCAGCTTGTTTGCAGGGCAAACCTACGAGCAGTACTTC. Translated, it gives CASSLFAGQTYEQYF.

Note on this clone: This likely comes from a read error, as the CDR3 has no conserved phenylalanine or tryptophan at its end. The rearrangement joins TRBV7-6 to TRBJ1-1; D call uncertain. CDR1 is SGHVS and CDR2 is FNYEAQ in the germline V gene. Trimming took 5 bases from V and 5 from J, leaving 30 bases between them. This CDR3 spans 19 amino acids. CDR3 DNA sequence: TGTGCCAGCAGCCACCGTACCTTCGGGGAAGCGGCGATCGGGACTGAAGCTTTCTCT. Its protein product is CASSHRTFGEAAIGTEAFS.

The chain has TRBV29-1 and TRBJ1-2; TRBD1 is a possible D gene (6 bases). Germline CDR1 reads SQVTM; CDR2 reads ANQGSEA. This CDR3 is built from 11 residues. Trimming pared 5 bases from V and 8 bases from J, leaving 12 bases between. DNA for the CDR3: TGCAGCGTTCCTAGGGGGTGGGGCTACACCTTC. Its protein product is CSVPRGWGYTF.

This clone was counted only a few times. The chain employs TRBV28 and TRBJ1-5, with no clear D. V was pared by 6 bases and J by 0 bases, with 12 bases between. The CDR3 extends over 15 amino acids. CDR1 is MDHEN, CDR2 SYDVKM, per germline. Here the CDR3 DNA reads TGTGCCAGCAGCCCAGTCAGATATAGCAATCAGCCCCAGCATTTT. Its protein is CASSPVRYSNQPQHF.

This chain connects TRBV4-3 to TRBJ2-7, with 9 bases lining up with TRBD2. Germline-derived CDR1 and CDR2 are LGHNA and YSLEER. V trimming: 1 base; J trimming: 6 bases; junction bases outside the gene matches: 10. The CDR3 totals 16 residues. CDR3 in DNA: TGCGCCAGCAGCCAAGGTACGAGCGGGGGGATGACCGAGCAGTACTTC. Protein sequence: CASSQGTSGGMTEQYF.

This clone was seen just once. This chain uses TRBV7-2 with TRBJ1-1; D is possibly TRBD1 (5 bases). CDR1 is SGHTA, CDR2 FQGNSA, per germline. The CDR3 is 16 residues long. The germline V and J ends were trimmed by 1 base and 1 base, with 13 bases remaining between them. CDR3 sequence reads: CASSLVSGPSNTEAFF. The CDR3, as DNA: TGTGCCAGCAGCTTAGTGTCAGGGCCTTCGAACACTGAAGCTTTCTTT.